In this sample, the clone carrying this T cell receptor (beta chain) turned up many times. Antigen: not known. Exclusion criteria comprised other autoimmune diseases, uncontrolled infections, pregnancy or lactation in patients. Establishment of the diagnosis relied upon clinical symptoms, serum thyroxine, TRAb, thyroid ultrasound and orbital computed tomography. RNA transcripts provided the template for amplifying TCR beta CDR3 regions. HTBI primers were used in a first-round RT-PCR, which preceded a second-round multiplex PCR. In TCRdb, the multiplex PCR reads were re-called with MiXCR into one record per CDR3 protein. The sample records 560,000 or so distinct CDR3 sequences, roughly 39% being singletons. The sample belongs to a study of Graves' ophthalmopathy and Graves' hyperthyroidism. Trimming left V 0 bases short and J 2 bases short, with 12 bases between. This CDR3 region has 15 residues. Germline V gene lookup returns CDR1 SGHRS and CDR2 YFSETQ.

General study findings and limits: Blood also harbored most expanded thyroid clonotypes above 0.001 frequency. Stable hyperthyroidism and ophthalmopathy were told apart by a 13-signature model, which achieved approximately 87% sensitivity and almost 82% specificity.

Sequencing was performed on peripheral blood or thyroid tissue (not recorded which). The chain uses TRBV5-1 and TRBJ2-7; TRBD2 is a possible D gene (5 bases). This sequence originates from an adult man with Graves' hyperthyroidism. The CDR3 protein is CASSLVPRETYEQYF. CDR3 sequence (DNA): TGCGCCAGCAGCTTGGTCCCAAGGGAGACCTACGAGCAGTACTTC.